The T cell receptor (beta chain) described here comes from a study of T cells in tuberculosis. Study details: In South Africa, adults with active tuberculosis were compared with IGRA-negative and latently infected IGRA-positive adolescents. Overall study findings and caveats: Smaller alpha distances in active tuberculosis partly reflected shorter CDR3-alpha lengths. Active tuberculosis TCR-alpha repertoires lay closer to GMM-specific TCRs than IGRA-negative controls, suggesting clonal expansion.

Data came from immunoSEQ multiplex PCR; TCRdb stores just in-frame clones and leaves some out. The sample carries 40,000 to 50,000 clones, approximately 95% recorded once. With regard to this clone: No antigen is known for it.

The V and J ends lost 6 bases and 2 bases respectively, with 8 bases between them. CDR3 length equals 12 residues. Germline V lookup: CDR1 GTSNPN, CDR2 SVGIG (reference sequence). The rearrangement joins TRBV30 to TRBJ1-3; no reliable D call. The TCR was taken from a donor between 10 and 29 years old with latent tuberculosis or without tuberculosis infection. Sample: PBMCs. This chain's CDR3 is CACPGAGNTIYF. The CDR3, as DNA: TGTGCCTGCCCCGGGGCTGGAAACACCATATATTTT.